This is a list of T cell receptor beta chains from one sample in a study of blood T cell repertoires in COVID-19. Clones were read by immunoSEQ multiplex PCR, and TCRdb kept only the in-frame ones, dropping some. The sample has some 150,000 clones, roughly 81% seen once. Sequencing was done on a sample of peripheral blood. Receptors were obtained from a man aged 40-55 years with acute or convalescent COVID-19. The CDR3 runs from the conserved cysteine through the conserved F or W.

J gene	V gene	CDR3 protein
TRBJ2-1	TRBV11-2	CASRPGTVYNEQFF
TRBJ1-2	TRBV10-3	CAISTGTGWDYGYTF
TRBJ2-3	TRBV2	CASNWNGGPTDTQYF
TRBJ2-1	TRBV27	CASSFGERILGGEQFF
TRBJ1-6	TRBV6-1	CASSERENGNSPLHF
TRBJ1-1	TRBV5-1	CASSKETRGLTEAFF
TRBJ1-2	TRBV7-2	CASTIKGGGAGYTF
TRBJ2-2	TRBV5-6	CASSTRLKPAGELFF
TRBJ1-3	TRBV19	CASSRPGQPGNTIYF
TRBJ2-7	TRBV2	CASTPTGAWEQYF
TRBJ2-1	TRBV4-1	CASSQERAGLGRGEQFF
TRBJ1-2	TRBV19	CASTRQAGERGGYTF
TRBJ2-1	TRBV29-1	CSGTSGDSSYNEQFF
TRBJ1-2	TRBV27	CASSFGQGTYGYTF